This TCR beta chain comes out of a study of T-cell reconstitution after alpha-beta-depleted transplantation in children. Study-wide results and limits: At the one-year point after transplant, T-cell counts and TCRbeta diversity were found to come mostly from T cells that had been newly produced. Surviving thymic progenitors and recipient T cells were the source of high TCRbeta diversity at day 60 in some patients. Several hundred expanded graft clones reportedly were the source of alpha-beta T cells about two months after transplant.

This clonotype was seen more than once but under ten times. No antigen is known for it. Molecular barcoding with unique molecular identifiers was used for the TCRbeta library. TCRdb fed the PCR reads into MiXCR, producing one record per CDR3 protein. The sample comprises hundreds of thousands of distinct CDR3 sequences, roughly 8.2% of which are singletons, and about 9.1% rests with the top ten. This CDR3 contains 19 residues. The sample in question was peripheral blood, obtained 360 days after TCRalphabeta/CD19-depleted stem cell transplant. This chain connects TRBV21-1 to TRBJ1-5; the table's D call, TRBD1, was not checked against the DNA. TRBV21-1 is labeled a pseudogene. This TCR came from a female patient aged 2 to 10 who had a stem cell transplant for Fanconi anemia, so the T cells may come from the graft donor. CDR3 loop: CASSKSWDRVTHSNQPQHF. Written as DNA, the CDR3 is TGTGCCAGCAGCAAAAGTTGGGACAGGGTGACACATAGCAATCAGCCCCAGCATTTT.